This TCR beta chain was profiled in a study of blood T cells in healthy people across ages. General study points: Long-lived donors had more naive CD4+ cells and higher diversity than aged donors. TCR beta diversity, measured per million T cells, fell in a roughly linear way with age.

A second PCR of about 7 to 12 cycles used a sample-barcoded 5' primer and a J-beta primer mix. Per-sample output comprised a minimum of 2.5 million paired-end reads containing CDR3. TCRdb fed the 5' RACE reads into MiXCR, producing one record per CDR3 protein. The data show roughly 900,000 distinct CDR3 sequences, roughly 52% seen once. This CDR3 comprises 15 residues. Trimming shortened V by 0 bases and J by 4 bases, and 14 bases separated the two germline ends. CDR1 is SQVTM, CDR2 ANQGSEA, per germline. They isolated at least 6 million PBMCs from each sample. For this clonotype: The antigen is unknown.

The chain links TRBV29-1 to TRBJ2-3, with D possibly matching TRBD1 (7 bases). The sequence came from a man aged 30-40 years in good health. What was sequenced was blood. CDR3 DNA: TGCAGCGTTGAAGAGGAGGGGGCAGGGGCAGATACGCAGTATTTT. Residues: CSVEEEGAGADTQYF.